This T cell receptor beta chain was retrieved from a study of cytomegalovirus exposure and HLA in healthy donors. Findings and limits, study-wide: One variant, a missense change in DCLRE1C, was linked in a later analysis to TCR beta V- and J-gene trimming. Most TCR sequences proved rare, with some public TCRs found in many donors.

Concerning this clone: Antigen: not known.

Primers: 60 Vbeta forward and 13 Jbeta reverse. Clones were read by immunoSEQ multiplex PCR, and TCRdb kept only the in-frame ones, dropping some. Among approximately 100,000 clones listed, approximately 80% were seen once. Germline V lookup: CDR1 SEHNR, CDR2 FQNEAQ (reference sequence). The J segment lost 5 bases and the V segment lost 1 base, leaving 4 bases of the junction unmatched. CDR3 length equals 16 residues. Sequencing was performed on PBMCs. The rearrangement links TRBV7-9 to TRBJ2-3; TRBD1 matches at 12 bases. The TCR comes from a middle-aged woman in good health and CMV-seropositive. In DNA, the CDR3 is TGTGCCAGCAGCTTAGGTGGGACAGGGGGCCAAGATACGCAGTATTTT. It is translated as CASSLGGTGGQDTQYF.